This T cell receptor (beta chain) was obtained from a study of CD4 and CD8 cells across lung adenocarcinoma regions. TCRdb independently ran MiXCR on the PCR reads; one entry per CDR3 protein. The table includes approximately 10,000 distinct CDR3 sequences, approximately 50% detected once. CDR1 is SGHDN and CDR2 is FVKESK in the germline V gene. The CDR3 runs to 16 residues. Localized lung adenocarcinoma, a non-small cell lung cancer, affected the donors. This clonotype was detected only a few times. The V call is TRBV14, the J call TRBJ2-1, with no clear D. The better agreement between TRBJ2-5 and the DNA end casts doubt on the J call. Sequenced: CD8+ T cells from the margin of a lung tumor. The sequence was obtained from a male donor with lung adenocarcinoma. The CD4 and CD8 labels of this study may be unreliable. The CDR3 loop is CASSPYITGPQETQYF. The DNA of the CDR3 is TGTGCCAGCAGCCCATACATAACGGGCCCCCAAGAGACCCAGTACTTC.